This T cell receptor beta chain comes out of a study of OX40 agonist ivuxolimab in advanced cancers. Germline assignment: CDR1 MNHEY and CDR2 SVGAGI. Unmatched junction bases numbered 11, after V lost 5 bases and J lost 7 bases. This CDR3 spans 15 amino acids. The protocol was immunoSEQ multiplex PCR, while the TCRdb copy is restricted to in-frame clones and leaves out a portion. This sample carries 95,000 or so clones, roughly 94% of them seen once, and the ten largest clones take about 0.51%. This receptor was taken from an adult with an advanced solid tumor such as melanoma, head and neck, liver or kidney cancer. The chain joins TRBV6-5 to TRBJ2-5; 9 bases are a match to TRBD2. The specimen was CD4+ or CD8+ T cells sorted from blood, collected in a trial of the OX40 agonist ivuxolimab. The CDR3 sequence is CASSGPSGEVGTQYF. The DNA of the CDR3 is TGTGCCAGCAGTGGGCCTAGCGGGGAAGTGGGGACCCAGTACTTC.